A single T cell receptor (beta chain) is shown here with its context. These data are taken from a study of blood T cell repertoires in COVID-19. Germline trimming cut 4 bases from V and 9 bases from J; bases unmatched to any gene: 7. The CDR3 loop spans 15 amino acids. The germline gives CDR1 MGHRA, CDR2 YSYEKL. Here immunoSEQ multiplex PCR was the method, and the copy in TCRdb shows in-frame clones only, minus some. In the table there are over 40,000 clones, about 92% of which are singletons. The clonotype originates from a human donor in a cohort sampled during active COVID-19. The sample comprised peripheral blood. V usage is TRBV4-1 and J usage is TRBJ1-6, with 9 bases aligning to TRBD1. As DNA, the CDR3 is TGCGCCAGCAGCCCCTTTGGGACAGGGACTTCACCCCTCCACTTT. Translating it yields CASSPFGTGTSPLHF.